This entry is about one T cell receptor (beta chain). The entry originates in a study of blood T cell repertoires in COVID-19. Overall study context: COVID-19 samples collected from the United States, Italy and Spain covered acute and convalescent phases. In each case, the material was cDNA or gDNA derived from T cells, B-cell-depleted T cells, or PBMCs.

The authors' processing: Amplifying reference gene primers gave estimates of nucleated cell counts. This table comes from immunoSEQ multiplex PCR, and its TCRdb copy is limited to in-frame clones, with some not included. Clone size and the V and J calls come from that table; the DNA yielded D and trimming. The sample carries 140,000 to 150,000 clones, about 80% recorded once. This CDR3 spans 17 amino acids. Germline lookup yields CDR1 MRHNA and CDR2 SNTAGT. Unmatched junction bases numbered 10, after V lost 2 bases and J lost 4 bases. The sequenced material came from peripheral blood. The chain uses TRBV6-4 and TRBJ2-2, with TRBD1 identical over 7 bases. The sequence was collected from a man aged 45-65 years with acute or convalescent COVID-19. The CDR3 bases are TGTGCCAGCAGTGACGGCAGGGGGTACGGGCCCACCGGGGAGCTGTTTTTT. Protein sequence: CASSDGRGYGPTGELFF.